Listed below are T cell receptor beta chains from one sample, sequenced in a study of shared clonotypes between healthy human individuals. The data were produced by immunoSEQ multiplex PCR, yet TCRdb's version contains in-frame clones alone and is incomplete. The table shows a few million clones, with under 95% occurring only once. The sample taken for sequencing was naive CD4+ T cells from PBMCs. These receptors all stem from a young man in good health. Some clones in this sample may be carry-over from other donors' samples. The CDR3 runs from the conserved cysteine through the conserved F or W. The D gene is left open where the match is weak. Where a row states a size, it is once, few, many or the class of an expanded clone; other rows omit it.

CDR3aa	CDR3nt	v_gene	j_gene	d_gene	abundance	len
CAGTGSEKLFF	TGTGCCGGAACAGGGTCTGAAAAACTGTTTTTT	TRBV7-9	TRBJ1-4	-	-	11
CASGSPTVGGTEAFF	TGTGCCAGCGGGAGCCCGACCGTCGGGGGTACTGAAGCTTTCTTT	TRBV2	TRBJ1-1	-	once	15
CASSHWRGGVTYNEQFF	TGTGCCAGCAGCCATTGGCGGGGCGGGGTAACTTACAATGAGCAGTTCTTC	TRBV11-2	TRBJ2-1	-	-	17
CASSGGITSSNEQFF	TGTGCCAGTTCTGGGGGCATCACCTCAAGCAATGAGCAGTTCTTC	TRBV9	TRBJ2-1	-	once	15
CASSDQTSGAYEQYF	TGCGCCAGCAGTGATCAGACTAGCGGAGCCTACGAGCAGTACTTC	TRBV10-1	TRBJ2-7	TRBD2	-	15
CASSPPVLSGAGYTF	TGTGCCAGCAGCCCTCCCGTCCTGTCCGGGGCTGGCTACACCTTC	TRBV7-9	TRBJ1-2	-	-	15
CASRGQGNGYGYTF	TGTGCCAGCAGGGGACAGGGGAACGGGTATGGCTACACCTTC	TRBV5-4	TRBJ1-2	TRBD1	-	14
CASSLAGGDSGANVLTF	TGCGCCAGCAGCTTGGCCGGCGGGGACTCTGGGGCCAACGTCCTGACTTTC	TRBV5-1	TRBJ2-6	-	-	17
CATSREGGNEKLFF	TGTGCCACCAGCAGAGAGGGGGGGAATGAAAAACTGTTTTTT	TRBV15	TRBJ1-4	-	once	14
CASSFRGSGGTQYF	TGTGCCAGTAGTTTTCGTGGATCGGGCGGGACCCAGTACTTC	TRBV19	TRBJ2-5	-	-	14
CASSSPRAGGPADTQYF	TGTGCCAGCAGCTCCCCTCGTGCGGGAGGGCCCGCAGATACGCAGTATTTT	TRBV13	TRBJ2-3	TRBD2	-	17
CASQGQLTDTQYF	TGTGCCAGCCAGGGACAGCTCACAGATACGCAGTATTTT	TRBV6-1	TRBJ2-3	TRBD1	-	13
CASSRAGTNQPQHF	TGTGCCAGCAGCCGGGCGGGGACCAATCAGCCCCAGCATTTT	TRBV28	TRBJ1-5	-	-	14
CASSQDRASGSTDTQYF	TGCGCCAGCAGCCAAGATAGGGCTAGCGGTAGCACAGATACGCAGTATTTT	TRBV4-1	TRBJ2-3	TRBD2	-	17
CASSANPAKNIQYF	TGTGCCAGCAGCGCGAACCCGGCCAAAAACATTCAGTACTTC	TRBV11-2	TRBJ2-4	-	once	14
CASSFGTSGTYNEQFF	TGTGCCAGCAGCTTCGGGACTAGCGGTACCTACAATGAGCAGTTCTTC	TRBV7-2	TRBJ2-1	TRBD2	-	16
CASSLAPGQNQPQHF	TGTGCCAGCAGTTTAGCCCCGGGACAGAATCAGCCCCAGCATTTT	TRBV27	TRBJ1-5	TRBD1	-	15
CASSQEWLAGGGEQFF	TGCGCCAGCAGCCAAGAGTGGCTAGCGGGCGGAGGTGAGCAGTTCTTC	TRBV4-3	TRBJ2-1	TRBD2	-	16
CASSVFSQGSYNEQFF	TGTGCCAGCAGCGTATTTTCACAGGGGTCCTACAATGAGCAGTTCTTC	TRBV9	TRBJ2-1	TRBD1	-	16
CASSRGTIVTGELFF	TGCGCCAGCAGCCGAGGTACGATAGTAACCGGGGAGCTGTTTTTT	TRBV4-1	TRBJ2-2	-	-	15
CASSLVGDRGELFF	TGTGCCAGCAGCTTAGTTGGTGACCGCGGGGAGCTGTTTTTT	TRBV7-9	TRBJ2-2	-	-	14
CASSFYLAGLTDTQYF	TGTGCCAGCAGCTTCTACCTAGCGGGACTCACAGATACGCAGTATTTT	TRBV7-2	TRBJ2-3	TRBD2	-	16
CASSRGARTTYNEQFF	TGTGCCAGCAGCCGCGGGGCACGGACGACCTACAATGAGCAGTTCTTC	TRBV7-3	TRBJ2-1	-	-	16
CASSEPEGGAYDTGELFF	TGCGCCAGCAGTGAGCCCGAGGGTGGCGCATACGACACCGGGGAGCTGTTTTTT	TRBV10-1	TRBJ2-2	-	-	18
CASSLPRGGTSGRQYF	TGTGCCAGCAGTTTACCCCGGGGCGGGACTAGCGGGAGGCAGTACTTC	TRBV28	TRBJ2-7	TRBD2	-	16
CASRGRGMSYNEQFF	TGTGCCAGCAGGGGGCGGGGGATGTCCTACAATGAGCAGTTCTTC	TRBV6-6	TRBJ2-1	TRBD2	-	15
CASSPTTTGFDTGELFF	TGCGCCAGCAGCCCTACTACGACAGGGTTCGACACCGGGGAGCTGTTTTTT	TRBV5-1	TRBJ2-2	TRBD1	-	17
CASSLAGRAAGELFF	TGTGCCAGCAGCTTGGCGGGCCGAGCGGCCGGGGAGCTGTTTTTT	TRBV11-2	TRBJ2-2	-	-	15
CASSQPFGAFSHEQFF	TGTGCCAGCAGCCAACCGTTCGGGGCTTTCTCCCATGAGCAGTTCTTC	TRBV7-2	TRBJ2-1	-	-	16
CATSTGQQSYNEQFF	TGTGCCACCAGCACGGGACAGCAATCCTACAATGAGCAGTTCTTC	TRBV15	TRBJ2-1	TRBD1	-	15
CASSLVSTEAFF	TGTGCCAGCAGTTTGGTCAGCACTGAAGCTTTCTTT	TRBV28	TRBJ1-1	-	few	12
CASSPTGTTSYEQYF	TGTGCCAGCAGCCCGACAGGAACTACCTCCTACGAGCAGTACTTC	TRBV7-6	TRBJ2-7	-	-	15
CSVEVRGGSYEQYF	TGCAGCGTTGAAGTCAGGGGAGGATCCTACGAGCAGTACTTC	TRBV29-1	TRBJ2-7	-	-	14
CASSPGTGSGKHPPAKNIQYF	TGTGCCAGCTCACCAGGGACAGGGTCCGGGAAGCACCCTCCAGCCAAAAACATTCAGTACTTC	TRBV18	TRBJ2-4	TRBD1	-	21
CSVDTETQYF	TGCAGCGTTGATACAGAGACCCAGTACTTC	TRBV29-1	TRBJ2-5	-	-	10
CASSSERYTEAFF	TGCGCCAGCAGCTCTGAACGATACACTGAAGCTTTCTTT	TRBV5-1	TRBJ1-1	-	-	13
CASSPQPGQGTYNEQFF	TGTGCCAGCTCACCACAACCGGGACAGGGCACCTACAATGAGCAGTTCTTC	TRBV18	TRBJ2-1	TRBD1	-	17
CASSLPLAGRGRSQFF	TGTGCCAGCAGCTTACCTCTCGCGGGACGCGGTCGGTCTCAGTTCTTC	TRBV7-8	TRBJ2-1	-	-	16
CASSVSNEQFF	TGTGCCAGCAGTGTTTCCAATGAGCAGTTCTTC	TRBV2	TRBJ2-1	-	-	11
CASSTLDGSPGYTF	TGTGCCAGCAGTACCCTGGACGGCTCCCCTGGCTACACCTTC	TRBV27	TRBJ1-2	-	-	14
CAWSLAGGVYEQYF	TGTGCCTGGAGCTTAGCGGGAGGGGTCTACGAGCAGTACTTC	TRBV30	TRBJ2-7	TRBD2	-	14
CASSLSLAGVYEQFF	TGTGCCAGCAGTTTATCGCTAGCGGGAGTTTATGAGCAGTTCTTC	TRBV27	TRBJ2-1	TRBD2	-	15
CASETGAYNSPLHF	TGTGCCAGCGAAACAGGGGCCTATAATTCACCCCTCCACTTT	TRBV28	TRBJ1-6	TRBD1	once	14
CASSQGLAGGGQETQYF	TGCGCCAGCAGCCAGGGACTAGCGGGAGGGGGACAAGAGACCCAGTACTTC	TRBV4-3	TRBJ2-5	TRBD2	-	17
CSVVGGGGTQYF	TGCAGCGTTGTGGGGGGAGGTGGGACCCAGTACTTC	TRBV29-1	TRBJ2-5	-	-	12
CASSSSGAYEQYF	TGTGCCAGCAGCTCCTCCGGGGCCTACGAGCAGTACTTC	TRBV7-2	TRBJ2-7	-	-	13
CASSWGRVETQYF	TGTGCCAGCAGCTGGGGGAGGGTTGAGACCCAGTACTTC	TRBV5-6	TRBJ2-5	TRBD2	-	13
CASSLTSGQETQYF	TGTGCCAGCAGCTTGACTAGCGGCCAAGAGACCCAGTACTTC	TRBV5-5	TRBJ2-5	TRBD2	-	14
CASSSQVTNEKLFF	TGTGCCAGCAGCTCTCAAGTGACTAATGAAAAACTGTTTTTT	TRBV5-4	TRBJ1-4	-	-	14
CASGTSGRALGELFF	TGTGCCAGCGGAACTAGCGGGAGGGCCTTAGGGGAGCTGTTTTTT	TRBV28	TRBJ2-2	TRBD2	-	15
CASAHGTPSYNEQFF	TGTGCCAGCGCCCACGGGACACCTTCCTACAATGAGCAGTTCTTC	TRBV6-1	TRBJ2-1	-	-	15
CASSLRGKETQYF	TGTGCCAGCAGCTTACGTGGTAAAGAGACCCAGTACTTC	TRBV7-3	TRBJ2-5	-	-	13
CASSLGAHSKEQYF	TGTGCCAGCAGCTTAGGGGCTCACAGTAAGGAGCAGTACTTC	TRBV11-2	TRBJ2-7	-	-	14
CASSLLSWGSYNEQFF	TGTGCCAGCAGCTTATTAAGTTGGGGATCCTACAATGAGCAGTTCTTC	TRBV7-9	TRBJ2-1	-	-	16
CASSLKREGYYYEQYF	TGTGCCAGCAGCCTTAAGCGGGAGGGCTACTACTACGAGCAGTACTTC	TRBV28	TRBJ2-7	TRBD2	-	16
CASSWGQNSGNTIYF	TGCGCCAGCAGCTGGGGACAGAATTCTGGAAACACCATATATTTT	TRBV5-1	TRBJ1-3	TRBD1	-	15
CASRALADSGDTQYF	TGCGCCAGCAGAGCGCTAGCGGACAGCGGAGATACGCAGTATTTT	TRBV5-1	TRBJ2-3	-	once	15
CASTPFTGTTEKLFF	TGTGCCAGCACCCCCTTCACCGGGACGACAGAAAAACTGTTTTTT	TRBV5-5	TRBJ1-4	-	-	15
CASSVGPLPGNQPQHF	TGTGCCAGCAGCGTTGGCCCCCTCCCGGGCAATCAGCCCCAGCATTTT	TRBV9	TRBJ1-5	-	-	16
CASSGDREPYEQYF	TGTGCCAGCAGTGGGGACAGGGAACCCTACGAGCAGTACTTC	TRBV2	TRBJ2-7	TRBD1	-	14